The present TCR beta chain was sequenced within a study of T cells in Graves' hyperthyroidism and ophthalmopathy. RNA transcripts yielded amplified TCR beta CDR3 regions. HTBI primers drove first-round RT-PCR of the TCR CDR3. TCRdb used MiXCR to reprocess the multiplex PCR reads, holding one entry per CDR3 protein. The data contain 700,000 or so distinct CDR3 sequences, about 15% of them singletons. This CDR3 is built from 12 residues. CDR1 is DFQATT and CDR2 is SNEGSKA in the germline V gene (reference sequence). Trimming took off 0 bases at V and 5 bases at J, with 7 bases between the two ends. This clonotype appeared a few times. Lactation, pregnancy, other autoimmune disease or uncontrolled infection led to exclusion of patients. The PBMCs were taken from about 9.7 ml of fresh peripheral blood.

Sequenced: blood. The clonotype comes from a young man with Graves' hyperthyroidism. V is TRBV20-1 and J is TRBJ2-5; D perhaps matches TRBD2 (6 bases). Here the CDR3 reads CSAREGGETQYF. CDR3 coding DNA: TGCAGTGCTAGAGAAGGAGGGGAGACCCAGTACTTC.